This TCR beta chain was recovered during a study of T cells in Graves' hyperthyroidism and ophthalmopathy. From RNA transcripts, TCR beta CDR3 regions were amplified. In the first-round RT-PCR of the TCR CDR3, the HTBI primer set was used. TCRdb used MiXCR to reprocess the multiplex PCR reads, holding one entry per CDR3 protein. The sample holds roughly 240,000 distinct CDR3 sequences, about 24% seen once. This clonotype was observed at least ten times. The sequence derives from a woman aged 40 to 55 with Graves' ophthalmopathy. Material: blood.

The chain's CDR3 is CASSLVSGALELFF. The CDR3 region has the DNA TGTGCCAGCAGCTTAGTGTCCGGGGCGCTGGAGCTGTTTTTT. V gene TRBV7-2 combines with J gene TRBJ2-2; possibly TRBD1 or TRBD2 for D (5 bases each). Trimming stripped 1 base from V and 10 bases from J, with 13 bases between. Germline-derived CDR1 and CDR2 are SGHTA and FQGNSA. The CDR3 is made up of 14 amino acids.